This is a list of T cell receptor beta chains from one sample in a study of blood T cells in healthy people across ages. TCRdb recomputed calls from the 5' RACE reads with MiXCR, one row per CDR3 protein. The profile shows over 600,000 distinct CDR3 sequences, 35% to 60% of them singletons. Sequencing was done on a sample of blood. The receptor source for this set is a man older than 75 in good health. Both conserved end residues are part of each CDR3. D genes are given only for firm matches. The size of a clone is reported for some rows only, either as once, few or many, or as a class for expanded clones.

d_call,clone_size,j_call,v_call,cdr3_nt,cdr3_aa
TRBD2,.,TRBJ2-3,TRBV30,TGTGCCTGGACACGACTAGCGGTGAGCACAGATACGCAGTATTTT,CAWTRLAVSTDTQYF
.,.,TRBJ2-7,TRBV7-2,TGTGCCAGCAGCTTAAGTGGGCCGGGGGCCGACGAGCAGTACTTC,CASSLSGPGADEQYF
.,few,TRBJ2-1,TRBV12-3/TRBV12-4,TGTGCCAGCAGTTTAACGTGGAGCTCCTACAATGAGCAGTTCTTC,CASSLTWSSYNEQFF
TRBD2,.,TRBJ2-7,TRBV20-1,TGCAGTGCCACCCCTACTAGCGGGAGTCCCTACGAGCAGTACTTC,CSATPTSGSPYEQYF
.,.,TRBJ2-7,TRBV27,TGTGCCAGCAGTTTAACGAAAGGGCCCTACGAGCAGTACTTC,CASSLTKGPYEQYF
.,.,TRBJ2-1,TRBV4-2,TGTGCCAGCAACCAGGGAGCGGGACAAGTTTACAATGAGCAGTTCTTC,CASNQGAGQVYNEQFF
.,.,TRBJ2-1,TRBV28,TGTGCCAGCAGTTTAGCCGGGGGACACCCAAGCTATGAGCAGTTCTTC,CASSLAGGHPSYEQFF
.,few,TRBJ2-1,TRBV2,TGTGCCAGCGCCGATCCACTTACAGCCTACAATGAGCAGTTCTTC,CASADPLTAYNEQFF
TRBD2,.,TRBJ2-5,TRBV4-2,TGTGCCAGCAGCCAAGATGGGGTAGCGGGAGGGCTGGAGACCCAGTACTTC,CASSQDGVAGGLETQYF
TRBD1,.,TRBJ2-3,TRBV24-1,TGTGCCACCAGTGCGCTCTGGGGACAGGGGGCGTCTCCAGATACGCAGTATTTT,CATSALWGQGASPDTQYF
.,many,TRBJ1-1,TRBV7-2,TGTGCCAGCAGCTTAATCAGGACTGAAGCTTTCTTT,CASSLIRTEAFF
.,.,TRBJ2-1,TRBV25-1,TGTGCCAGCAGTGAGTTAGTATACAATGAGCAGTTCTTC,CASSELVYNEQFF
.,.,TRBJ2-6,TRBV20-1,TGCAGTGCTAGAGATAAAAGCACTAGCAGGGCGGTAGGGGCCAACGTCCTGACTTTC,CSARDKSTSRAVGANVLTF
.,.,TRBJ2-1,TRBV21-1,TGTGCCAGCAGCCCCCCCCCAAAGGGTCGCGAGACCCAGTTCTTC,CASSPPPKGRETQFF
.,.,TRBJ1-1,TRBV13,TGTGCCAGCAGCCCCCGGGGCGGGAACACTGAAGCTTTCTTT,CASSPRGGNTEAFF
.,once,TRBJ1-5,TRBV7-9,TGTGCCAGCAGCCAAGAAATTCAGCCCCAGCATTTT,CASSQEIQPQHF
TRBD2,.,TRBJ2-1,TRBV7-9,TGTGCCAGCAGCTTAGCTAGCGGGAGGACATGGGAGCAGTTCTTC,CASSLASGRTWEQFF
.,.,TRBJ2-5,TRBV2,TGTGCCGGCAGTGTATTCCGCGAGACCCAGTACTTC,CAGSVFRETQYF
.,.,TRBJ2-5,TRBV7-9,TGTGCCAGCAGCTTGGGGTTCGCGACCCAGTACTTC,CASSLGFATQYF
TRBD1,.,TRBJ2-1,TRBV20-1,TGCAGTGCCCCGGCGGACAGGGGCGCTGAGCAGTTCTTC,CSAPADRGAEQFF
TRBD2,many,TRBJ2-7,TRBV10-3,TGTGCCATCAGTGAGTTAGCGGGAGTCTCCGAGCAGTACTTC,CAISELAGVSEQYF
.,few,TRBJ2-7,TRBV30,TGTCCAGCGCCTTCCGAGCAGTACTTC,CPAPSEQYF
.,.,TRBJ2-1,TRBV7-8,TGTGCCAGCAGCTTAGAGGGAGGCGGCTCCTACAATGAGCAGTTCTTC,CASSLEGGGSYNEQFF
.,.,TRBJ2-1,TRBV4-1,TGCGCCAGCAGTCAAAATGTATTTGGGGGGATAAACCTGGGAGAGCAGTTCTTC,CASSQNVFGGINLGEQFF
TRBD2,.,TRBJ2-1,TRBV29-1,TGCAGCGTTGGGCTAGCGGACAACAATGGGCAGTTCTTC,CSVGLADNNGQFF
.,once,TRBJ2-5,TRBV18,TGTGCCAGCTCACCACGAGGGGGTCTCGGAGAGACCCAGTACTTC,CASSPRGGLGETQYF
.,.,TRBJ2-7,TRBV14,TGTGCCAGCAGCCAAGACTATAGGGGACGCGAGCAGTACTTC,CASSQDYRGREQYF
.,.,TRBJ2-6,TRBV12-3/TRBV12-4,TGTGCCACCATCCACGGGGCTGGGGCCAACGTCCTGACTTTC,CATIHGAGANVLTF
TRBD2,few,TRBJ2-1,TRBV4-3,TGCGCCAGCAGCCAAGATGAGGGGGCTAGCGGGAGCAATGAGCAGTTCTTC,CASSQDEGASGSNEQFF
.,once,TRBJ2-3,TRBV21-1,TGTGCCAGCAGCAAATTGGAGCGGGGGAACACAGATACGCAGTATTTT,CASSKLERGNTDTQYF
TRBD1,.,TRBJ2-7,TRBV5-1,TGCGCCAGCACCCCTGCAGACAGGGACTACGAGCAGTACTTC,CASTPADRDYEQYF
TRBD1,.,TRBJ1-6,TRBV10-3,TGTGCCATCAGTGAGTCGGAGACAGGGAATCCTTCTAATTCACCCCTCCACTTT,CAISESETGNPSNSPLHF
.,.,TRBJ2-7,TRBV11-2,TGTGCCAGCAGCTTAAACAGGGGGGGGGAGGCCCAGTACTTC,CASSLNRGGEAQYF
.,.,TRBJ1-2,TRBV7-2,TGTGCCAGCAGCTACAAAGACGGGAACTATGGCTACACCTTC,CASSYKDGNYGYTF
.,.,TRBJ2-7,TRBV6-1,TGTGCCAGCAGCCGAGAGGACAGTAACAATGAGCAGTACTTC,CASSREDSNNEQYF
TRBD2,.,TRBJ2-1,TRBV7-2,TGTGCCAGCAGCTTAGCGACCGGGAGGCTGAATGAGCAGTTCTTC,CASSLATGRLNEQFF
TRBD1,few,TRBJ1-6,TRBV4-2,TGTGCCAGCAGCCCCAACCCGGGACAGCCGAACTCACCCCTCCACTTT,CASSPNPGQPNSPLHF
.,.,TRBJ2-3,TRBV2,TGTGCCAGCAAATTGCCGGACACCCACACAGATACGCAGTATTTT,CASKLPDTHTDTQYF
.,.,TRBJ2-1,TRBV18,TGTGCCAGCTCACCAGACTACGCCTCCTACAATGAGCAGTTCTTC,CASSPDYASYNEQFF
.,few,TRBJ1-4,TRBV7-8,TGTGCCAGCAGCGAATTGGTCGCGACTAATGAAAAACTGTTTTTT,CASSELVATNEKLFF
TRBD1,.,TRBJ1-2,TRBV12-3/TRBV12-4,TGTGCCAGCAGGGGGACAGGCTATGGCTGCACCTTC,CASRGTGYGCTF
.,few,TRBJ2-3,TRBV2,TGTGCCAGCAGTCGTGTAGGGGATACGCAGTATTTT,CASSRVGDTQYF
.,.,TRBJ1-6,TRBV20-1,TGCAGTGCTAGAGATGGGGTCAATAATTCACCCCTCCACTTT,CSARDGVNNSPLHF
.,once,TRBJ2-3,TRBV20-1,TGCAGTGCCAGTACAGGGAGCGATACGCAGTATTTT,CSASTGSDTQYF
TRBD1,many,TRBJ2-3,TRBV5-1,TGCGCCAGCAGCTTGGCTACAGGGGCCCGGGATACGCAGTATTTT,CASSLATGARDTQYF
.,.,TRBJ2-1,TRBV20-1,TGCAGTGCTAGGGGAGAGCGGGTTAGCAATGAGCAGTTCTTC,CSARGERVSNEQFF
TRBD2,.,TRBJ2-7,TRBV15,TGTGCCACCAGCAGAGAGGGACTAGCGGGAGGCTACGAGCAGTACTTC,CATSREGLAGGYEQYF
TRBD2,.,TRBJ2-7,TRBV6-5,TGTGCCAGCAGTCGACCGGGACTAGCGGGAGTTCCAAATGGCGAGCAGTACTTC,CASSRPGLAGVPNGEQYF